The entry that follows covers one T cell receptor beta chain sequence. This clonotype occurred a few times. The specificity of this receptor is unknown. No clone much larger than this one lies a single base away; base qualities are absent. This entry comes from a study of healthy donors' naive CD4 and CD8 T cells (dated by TCRdb to between 2015 and 2017). Turning to the overall study: Donors were selected to cover three age groups (20-25, 40-50 and 60-70 years, several each), with a mean age of roughly 45, and half of the donors were female. For TCR alpha, a new primer set covering all functional IMGT alpha gene variants was designed, and the rest of the protocol matched the beta-chain workflow. The donors were HLA-typed by sequencing at HLA-A, -B, -C, -DRB1, -DQB1 and -DPB1, using the SBTexcellerator protocol, an ABI3130xl analyzer and SBTengine software. To check how TCR variation relates to lineage commitment, the researchers sequenced rearranged TCR alpha and beta chains taken from naive CD4+ and CD8+ T cells. Peripheral blood mononuclear cells were collected from 20 or so healthy, unrelated individuals. Broader findings and caveats from the paper: In both chains, CD4+ lineage was associated with a positively charged CDR3, and CD8+ lineage was associated with a negatively charged CDR3. Taken together, V genes, J genes and CDR3 charge appeared to account for around 13% of the variance in CD4/CD8 propensity, mostly acting in an additive way. Alpha and beta chains were sequenced in bulk and could not be paired, so combined chain effects were not evaluated. The study did not directly address possible repertoire bias arising from homeostatic proliferation of naive T cells. Naive CD4+ and CD8+ cells reportedly showed biased usage of most V and J gene segments, and this bias was consistent across donors and independent of HLA genotype.

The sample was run on a 454 GS FLX Titanium. A previously published linear amplification protocol was used to construct TCR libraries from approximately 500 ng of total RNA. The sequencing itself ran on the Roche/454 Genome Sequencer using Titanium chemistry. The original pipeline was this. From 5 of the healthy donors, a total of 60,000 to 85,000 rearranged TCR alpha transcripts were sequenced. Duplicate transcripts were removed, and unique TCR clonotypes were defined by the CDR3 junction according to IMGT nomenclature. In R 2.13.0, logistic regression modeled CD4 versus CD8 status on V and J genes, adjusting for donor effects, with Bonferroni correction for multiple testing. TCRdb reanalyzed the raw reads on its own, using fastp at Q25 for trimming and MiXCR for clone calling, and kept in-frame beta chains. Every entry covers one CDR3 protein and lists the most common genes and DNA from its rows. The authors' filters were not applied to this entry. For this sample the table gives about 180,000 distinct CDR3 sequences, of which about 70% were detected only once. The ten largest clones capture less than 2.5% of the sample.

CDR1 is given as LNHDA and CDR2 as SQIVND, both from the germline V gene (reference sequence). From cysteine to phenylalanine, the CDR3 is 14 amino acids long. Only the CDR3 region is kept as DNA, spanning 42 bases read in frame from base 1. The junction shows trimming of 4 bases on V and 7 bases on J, plus 14 bases between the germline ends. Cells with a CD4+CD8-CD45RO-CD45RA+ profile were isolated by FACS and defined as naive CD4+ T cells, and those with a CD8+CD4-CD45RA+CD27bright profile were defined as naive CD8+ T cells. The antibodies used for sorting targeted CD4 (RPA-T4), CD8 (SK1), CD27 (O323), CD45RA (HI100) and CD45RO (UCHL1).

Material: naive CD4+ and CD8+ T cells sorted from blood, pooled from several donors. The sample's cell subset or site label, decoded: FACS-sorted naive CD4+ (CD45RO-CD45RA+) and naive CD8+ (CD45RA+CD27bright) T cells. The rearrangement combines TRBV19 with TRBJ2-1; TRBD2 is perhaps the D gene, given 6 matching bases. The sequence came from a pool of human donors in good health; the sample pools cells from several healthy donors. The DNA sequence is as follows: TGTGCCAGTAGTAATGACCCGGGAGTGAATGAGCAGTTCTTC. The encoded protein is CASSNDPGVNEQFF.